The table lists the clone carrying this T cell receptor beta chain with a few counts. Profiling relied on immunoSEQ multiplex PCR, and the TCRdb table lists in-frame clones only, not all of them. The table includes a few thousand clones, around 21% detected once. This entry belongs to a study of sequential checkpoint blockade in melanoma. Study information: Twenty-two patients had tumor biopsies before treatment and at week 13.

Treatment indicated: randomized to nivolumab then ipilimumab (arm A) or the reverse (arm B). V was trimmed by 10 bases and J by 8 bases, leaving 17 bases between them. Germline assignment: CDR1 MNHGY and CDR2 SAAAGT. The CDR3 sequence is 12 residues long. The source is a human donor with melanoma. The V call is TRBV6-8, the J call TRBJ1-2; tentatively, D is TRBD1 (5 bases). The sequencing used tumor tissue (inferred from file names), collected from a patient given nivolumab and ipilimumab in sequence. The CDR3 region has the DNA TGTGCCACTTGGGACTCATTCTGGGGCTACACCTTC. This translates into CATWDSFWGYTF.